This T cell receptor (beta chain) derives from a study of blood T cell repertoires in COVID-19. Study-wide context: In each case, the material was cDNA or gDNA derived from T cells, B-cell-depleted T cells, or PBMCs.

V was clipped by 7 bases and J by 7 bases, with 8 bases between them. Germline values: CDR1 MDHEN, CDR2 SYDVKM. There are 11 residues in the CDR3. As originally analysed: Nucleated cell counts were estimated from reference gene primer amplification. TCRdb's copy holds only in-frame clones and misses some; the assay was immunoSEQ multiplex PCR. V, J and clone size reflect that table, while D and trimming were determined from the DNA. This sample yields some 150,000 clones, of which less than 90% are seen a single time; more than 2% belongs to the top ten. The V gene is TRBV28, the J gene TRBJ2-1; D is possibly TRBD2 (6 bases). The clonotype was recovered from a woman between 65 and 79 years old with acute or convalescent COVID-19. Material for sequencing was peripheral blood. This chain's CDR3 is CASNRGNEQFF. The CDR3 DNA sequence: TGTGCCAGCAACCGGGGGAATGAGCAGTTCTTC. The whole variable domain, filled in from reference TRBV28 and TRBJ2-1, reads DVKVTQSSRYLVKRTGEKVFLECVQDMDHENMFWYRQDPGLGLRLIYFSYDVKMKEKGDIPEGYSVSREKKERFSLILESASTNQTSMYLCASNRGNEQFFGPGTRLTVL.